Sequencing of this TCR beta chain was carried out in a study of CD8+ T cells in alopecia areata. Treatment noted: oral pan-JAK inhibitor, 5-10 mg twice daily. CDR3 length: 15 amino acids. Looked up from germline, CDR1 is PRHDT and CDR2 is FYEKMQ (reference sequence). Losses at the gene ends were 5 bases for V and 5 bases for J; bases not matched to a gene: 7. cDNA serving as the sequencing template came from extracted, reverse transcribed RNA. TCRdb's copy holds only in-frame clones and misses some; the assay was immunoSEQ multiplex PCR. The sample has about 200,000 clones; approximately 38% are singletons.

The sample in question was CD4+ T cells sorted from blood, obtained at approximately week 31, from a patient treated with tofacitinib. The source is a human donor with alopecia areata. The chain links TRBV13 to TRBJ2-3; 10 nucleotides agree with TRBD2. CDR3 sequence (DNA): TGTGCCAGCAGCCTACAGCGGGAGGGCCTAGATACGCAGTATTTT. Translating gives CASSLQREGLDTQYF.